A selection of T cell receptor beta chains follows, all from one sample in a study of T cells expressing NK-cell markers. TCRdb derives one entry per CDR3 protein from the 5' RACE reads, leaving out DNA. Its listing shows 350,000 to 450,000 distinct CDR3 sequences. The specimen was blood T cells: a sorted CD56 or NKG2C T cell subset, CD4+ or CD8+ T cells, or bulk PBMC T cells (not recorded which). Receptors originate from a man aged 18 to 69 in good health. Each CDR3 is given with its conserved first and last residue.

TRBV2,TRBJ2-1,CASSERAIRAGRYLNNEQFF
TRBV20-1,TRBJ2-5,CSAAGRGGLRETQYF
TRBV27,TRBJ2-4,CASSSDRRGIQYF
TRBV18,TRBJ1-3,CASSPMAASGSAGNTIYF
TRBV5-5,TRBJ2-7,CASSLSWRLAVSYEQYF
TRBV7-8,TRBJ2-2,CASHAGGGAVGELFF
TRBV7-8,TRBJ2-1,CASSLVLGTGGLGEQFF
TRBV5-1,TRBJ1-3,CASSRWDRGKGNTIYF
TRBV28,TRBJ2-7,CASSLSSQGAREQYF
TRBV20-1,TRBJ2-1,CSAHGGDRVVNEQFF
TRBV29-1,TRBJ1-1,CSADNFNTEAFF
TRBV6-5,TRBJ1-2,CASSYSWGQGPGYTF
TRBV14,TRBJ2-5,CASSQAGTRFQETQYF
TRBV2,TRBJ1-5,CASRSGYNQPQHF
TRBV18,TRBJ1-2,CASSPDVAIYNYGYTF
TRBV12-3/TRBV12-4,TRBJ2-1,CASNSRRTTYNEQFF
TRBV18,TRBJ2-7,CASSRDGGPYEQYF
TRBV20-1,TRBJ1-4,CSATQGGREKLFF
TRBV5-1,TRBJ2-7,CASSAGNYLYEQYF
TRBV7-8,TRBJ1-1,CASRQGAEAFF
TRBV30,TRBJ2-7,CAWTKNRGGSYEQYF
TRBV2,TRBJ2-1,CASSYVLAGGGEQFF
TRBV20-1,TRBJ1-1,CSGGSRAEAFF
TRBV18,TRBJ2-7,CASSPRVSNVPEQYF